A single TCR beta chain is shown here with its context. These data are taken from a study of cytomegalovirus exposure and HLA in healthy donors. Overall study: As released early, the data held roughly 85 million unique TCRs from HLA-typed donors.

V lost 4 bases to trimming and J lost 9 bases, with 13 bases between them. CDR3 size: 13 residues. The germline V gene has CDR1 SNHLY and CDR2 FYNNEI. Use of 60 Vbeta and 13 Jbeta primers characterized the PCR. Produced via immunoSEQ multiplex PCR; TCRdb's table is partial and in-frame only. The data show some 110,000 clones, with about three quarters seen just once and about 5.4% held by the top ten. What was sequenced was PBMCs. The chain links TRBV2 to TRBJ2-1, with a weak D call TRBD2 (5 bases). The origin of this receptor is a woman aged 18-29 years in good health and CMV-seropositive. DNA of the CDR3: TGTGCCAGCAGTGCGAAGGAGGCTAGTGAGCAGTTCTTC. Translated: CASSAKEASEQFF.